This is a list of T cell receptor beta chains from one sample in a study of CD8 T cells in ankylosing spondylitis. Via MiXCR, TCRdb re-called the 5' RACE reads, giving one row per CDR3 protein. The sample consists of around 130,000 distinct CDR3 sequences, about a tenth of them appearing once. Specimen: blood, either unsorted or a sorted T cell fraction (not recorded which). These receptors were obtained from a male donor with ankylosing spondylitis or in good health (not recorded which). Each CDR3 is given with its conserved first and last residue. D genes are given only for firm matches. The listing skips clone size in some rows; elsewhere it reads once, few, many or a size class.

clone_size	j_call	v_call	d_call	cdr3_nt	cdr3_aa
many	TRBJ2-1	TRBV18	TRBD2	TGTGCCAGCTCACCGGGACTAGCGGGAGGGCCATCCTACAATGAGCAGTTCTTC	CASSPGLAGGPSYNEQFF
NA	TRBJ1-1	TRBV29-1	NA	TGCAGCGTTGAGGGGCAGGGTAGGACTGAAGCTTTCTTT	CSVEGQGRTEAFF
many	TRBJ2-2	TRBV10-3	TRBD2	TGTGCCATCAGTGAGTCGCTAGGGGCTAGCGGGGCGACCGGGGAGCTGTTTTTT	CAISESLGASGATGELFF
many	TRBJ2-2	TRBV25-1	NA	TGTGCCAGCAGCTTCAGGGGGGGGACAGTAAACACCGGGGAGCTGTTTTTT	CASSFRGGTVNTGELFF
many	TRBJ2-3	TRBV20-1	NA	TGCAGTGCGAGAGGGGTAGCGGCCCTTGATAAGGAGTATTTT	CSARGVAALDKEYF
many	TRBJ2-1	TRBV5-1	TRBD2	TGCGCCAGCAGCTTGGGAGGACTAGCGGGCAAATACAATGAGCAGTTCTTC	CASSLGGLAGKYNEQFF
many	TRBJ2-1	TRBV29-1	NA	TGCAGCGGAGTTAACTCCTACAATGAGCAGTTCTTC	CSGVNSYNEQFF
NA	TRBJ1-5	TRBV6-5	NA	TGTGCCAGCATTAGGCGGGGGGTAGATAGTCAGCCCCAGCATTTT	CASIRRGVDSQPQHF
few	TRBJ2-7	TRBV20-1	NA	TGCAGTGCTAGGACGGGAGCTCCCTCCTACGAGCAGTACTTC	CSARTGAPSYEQYF
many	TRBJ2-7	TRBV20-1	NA	TGCAGTGCCCAAGCGGGTCCCTACGAGCAGTACTTC	CSAQAGPYEQYF
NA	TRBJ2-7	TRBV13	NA	TGTGCCAGCAGGGGGGTTGGGCGGACCTCCTACGAGCAGTACTTC	CASRGVGRTSYEQYF
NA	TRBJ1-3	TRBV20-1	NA	TGCAGTGCCCGGGACTCTACGAAAGGAAACACCATATATTTT	CSARDSTKGNTIYF
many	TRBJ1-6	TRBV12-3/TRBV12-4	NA	TGTGCCAGCCGTACCGGGGGGAATTCACCCCTCCACTTT	CASRTGGNSPLHF
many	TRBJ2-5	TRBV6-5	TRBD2	TGTGCCAGCAGTTACGGACTAGAGGGGACCCAGTACTTC	CASSYGLEGTQYF
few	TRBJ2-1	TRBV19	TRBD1	TGTGCCAGTAGTGACGGGACAGGGGTCATATATGAGCAGTTCTTC	CASSDGTGVIYEQFF
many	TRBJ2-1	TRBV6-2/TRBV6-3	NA	TGTGCCAGCAGTTACTCGAGGACGAACAATGAGCAGTTCTTC	CASSYSRTNNEQFF
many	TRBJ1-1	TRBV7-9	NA	TGTGCCAGCAGCTTAGCAGGCAGCGGGGCTTTCTTT	CASSLAGSGAFF
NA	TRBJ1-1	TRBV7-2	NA	TGTGCCAGCAGCTTAGCTTACAGCCTGAACACTGAAGCTTTCTTT	CASSLAYSLNTEAFF
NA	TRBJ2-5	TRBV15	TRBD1	TGTGCCACCAGCACAAGAGTCGGGGACAGTAAAGAGACCCAGTACTTC	CATSTRVGDSKETQYF
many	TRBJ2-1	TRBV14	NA	TGTGCCAGCAGCCAATCGCGGAGAGTATCCTACAATGAGCAGTTCTTC	CASSQSRRVSYNEQFF
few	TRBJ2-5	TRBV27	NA	TGTGCCAGCAGCCCAACATCACAGGGAGTCCAGTACTTC	CASSPTSQGVQYF